The sequence of this TCR beta chain was determined in a study of shared clonotypes between healthy human individuals. To note about this clone: Its target is unknown.

Trimming removed 5 bases at V and 4 bases at J, with 17 bases between. CDR1 is LNHDA and CDR2 is SQIVND in the germline V gene (reference sequence). This CDR3 comprises 15 residues. Whole-study findings and limits: Naive subsets generally had larger estimated richness than memory subsets. Non-shared clonotypes showed lower generation probabilities than clonotypes common to all four donors.

Libraries were prepared by immunoSEQ multiplex PCR; TCRdb keeps only in-frame clonotypes and omits some of them. The table has about 1.1 million clones, 75% to 80% seen once. Nashville, Tennessee was home to all donors, each a Caucasian adult. CD4+ cells were split into CD45RA+ naive and CD45RA-negative memory subsets. V and J are TRBV19 and TRBJ1-2, with D possibly TRBD1 on 5 matching bases. This clonotype originated in a man between 18 and 35 years old in good health. Some clones in this sample may be carry-over from other donors' samples. Sequencing was performed on memory CD4+ T cells from PBMCs. Indicated subset: CD45RA-negative fraction. The CDR3 here is CASSVGAGQGYGYTF. The CDR3 DNA reads as TGTGCCAGTAGTGTCGGGGCAGGGCAGGGCTATGGCTACACCTTC.